Presented here are 6 T cell receptor beta chains from one specimen sequenced in a study of blood T cell repertoires in COVID-19. TCRdb's copy holds only in-frame clones and misses some; the assay was immunoSEQ multiplex PCR. The table has fewer than 350,000 clones, around 91% seen once. Material for sequencing was PBMCs or T cells enriched from blood (not recorded which). The receptors shown here come from a woman aged 40 to 50 who had recovered from COVID-19.

The chain links TRBV4-3 to TRBJ1-6; no definite D call. V shed 3 bases and J shed 0 bases, with 6 bases lying between them. The germline V gene encodes CDR1 LGHNA and CDR2 YSLEER. This CDR3 region has 15 residues. This chain's CDR3 is CASSQTVSYNSPLHF. CDR3 coding DNA: TGCGCCAGCAGCCAGACTGTCTCCTATAATTCACCCCTCCACTTT.

The J gene is TRBJ1-5, the V gene TRBV19; the D gene is possibly TRBD1 (6 bases). Trimming took off 6 bases at V and 1 base at J, with 13 bases between the two ends. Germline assignment: CDR1 LNHDA and CDR2 SQIVND (reference sequence). The CDR3 runs 15 residues. The CDR3 DNA is TGTGCCAGTAGCTCGGGACAAATCAGCAATCAGCCCCAGCATTTT. Its translation is CASSSGQISNQPQHF.

V usage is TRBV27 and J usage is TRBJ2-7, with D possibly matching TRBD1 (6 bases). The germline V gene encodes CDR1 MNHEY and CDR2 SMNVEV (reference sequence). Trimming stripped 0 bases from V and 2 bases from J, with 11 bases between. This CDR3 is built from 15 residues. DNA for the CDR3: TGTGCCAGCAGTTTATCGGGGACACTTACCTACGAGCAGTACTTC. This encodes CASSLSGTLTYEQYF.

The chain links TRBV7-9 to TRBJ1-2, with 7 nucleotides matching TRBD1. V gave up 3 bases and J gave up 7 bases; unmatched junction bases: 5. The CDR3 is 13 amino acids. Germline CDR1 is SEHNR and CDR2 is FQNEAQ (reference sequence). The CDR3 is CASSFAGGSGYTF. CDR3 nucleotides: TGTGCCAGCAGCTTCGCAGGGGGATCTGGCTACACCTTC.

The chain uses TRBV10-2 and TRBJ2-3; TRBD1 matches at 8 bases. The V gene end was trimmed by 3 bases and the J gene end by 4 bases; junction bases not matched to a gene: 3. Germline V gives CDR1 WSHSY, CDR2 SAAADI. This CDR3 contains 14 residues. This CDR3 reads CASSDYRGADTQYF. CDR3 in DNA: TGCGCCAGCAGTGACTACAGGGGGGCAGATACGCAGTATTTT.

This CDR3 is CASSANRDRGSGNQPQHF. Written as DNA, the CDR3 is TGTGCCAGCAGTGCAAACCGGGACAGGGGTTCCGGCAATCAGCCCCAGCATTTT. The gene calls are TRBV27 and TRBJ1-5; 10 bases align to TRBD1. Per the germline V gene, CDR1 is MNHEY and CDR2 is SMNVEV (reference sequence). The CDR3 consists of 18 residues. Trimming removed 5 bases from V and 2 bases from J; junction bases left unmatched: 12.